One sample yielded the 6 T cell receptor beta chains listed below, sequenced in a study of blood T cell repertoires in COVID-19. Sequencing was performed with immunoSEQ multiplex PCR; in TCRdb, only in-frame clones are kept and a portion is missing. The sample gives approximately 300,000 clones, roughly nine tenths of which show up once; around 2.1% is in the top ten. The source material was peripheral blood. The receptor source for this set is a man aged 18 to 29 with active or convalescent COVID-19.

This chain uses TRBV6-2 or TRBV6-3 with TRBJ2-2; the match to TRBD2 covers 9 bases. The ends lost 5 bases at V and 7 bases at J; junction bases unmatched: 11. From germline, CDR1 is MNHEY and CDR2 SVGEGT. This CDR3 spans 16 amino acids. CDR3 DNA: TGTGCCAGCAGTCCATTAGCGGGAGCTTCTGGCGGGGAGCTGTTTTTT. Translating gives CASSPLAGASGGELFF.

The chain's CDR3 is CASSNPGHPYNEQFF. CDR3 coding DNA: TGTGCCAGCTCAAACCCGGGACACCCATACAATGAGCAGTTCTTC. This chain links TRBV18 with TRBJ2-1; D is perhaps TRBD1 (6 bases). Germline values: CDR1 KGHSH, CDR2 LQKENI. The CDR3 has 15 amino acids. Trimming left V 5 bases short and J 4 bases short, with 15 bases between.

This chain joins TRBV19 and TRBJ1-5; D might be TRBD1 (5 bases). V was shortened by 8 bases and J by 6 bases, with 14 bases between the two germline ends. The germline V gene encodes CDR1 LNHDA and CDR2 SQIVND (reference sequence). The CDR3 sequence is 13 residues long. The CDR3 coding sequence is TGTGCCAGTGGGATGGGGGGAAGTCAGCCCCAGCATTTT. It is translated as CASGMGGSQPQHF.

This clone was recorded once. The genes are TRBV6-1 and TRBJ2-7; D gene uncertain. The V and J ends lost 3 bases and 2 bases respectively, with 14 bases between them. The CDR3 is 15 amino acids. Germline V gives CDR1 MNHNS, CDR2 SASEGT. In DNA, the CDR3 is TGTGCCAGCAGTGATGGGCAAGAGAAACCCTACGAGCAGTACTTC. It codes for CASSDGQEKPYEQYF.

The CDR3 is CASTQGYPYNEQFF. Here the CDR3 DNA reads TGCGCCAGCACTCAGGGCTACCCGTACAATGAGCAGTTCTTC. J is TRBJ2-1 and V is TRBV5-1; D perhaps matches TRBD1 (5 bases). V was clipped by 6 bases and J by 4 bases, with 14 bases between them. Germline values: CDR1 SGHRS, CDR2 YFSETQ. This CDR3 is 14 amino acids long.

The chain is built from TRBV4-1 and TRBJ2-7; D ambiguous. The germline V and J ends were trimmed by 0 bases and 12 bases, with 15 bases remaining between them. This CDR3 is built from 13 residues. Germline CDR1 MGHRA, CDR2 YSYEKL. CDR3 bases: TGCGCCAGCAGCCAAGACCCTAACAGTAGTCGGTACTTC. Its protein product is CASSQDPNSSRYF.